This TCR beta chain was observed in a study of T-cell memory formation after mild COVID-19. The wider study: Across donors, TCR clusters were largely donor specific.

The CDR3 is made up of 14 amino acids. The ends were cut back, 0 bases at V and 6 bases at J, with 8 bases in the middle. CDR1 LGHNA and CDR2 YSLEER come from the germline V gene. Study-level findings and limits: Pre-infection memory showed some responding clones, and this suggested that cross-reactive memory joined.

Comments on this clonotype: Its antigen is undetermined.

MiXCR, run by TCRdb on the 5' RACE reads, gives a single entry per CDR3 protein. The data hold under 200,000 distinct CDR3 sequences, with under 15% observed a single time. The clonotype originates from a man between 18 and 35 years old who had mild COVID-19 (a few samples of this study predate the infection). Cell type and time point are not known. The chain carries TRBV4-3 and TRBJ2-2, with D uncertain. Sequenced sample: PBMCs or a T cell subset sorted from them (not recorded which). In DNA, the CDR3 is TGCGCCAGCAGCCAAGACGCACACTCCGGGGAGCTGTTTTTT. It encodes CASSQDAHSGELFF.